This TCR beta chain comes out of a study of yellow fever vaccine responses in identical twins. Study results and limitations: Reportedly, the response of twins' T cells to the vaccine seemed partly convergent, partly personalized.

TCRdb redid the calling of the RT-PCR reads with MiXCR, one entry per CDR3 protein. The sample contains more than 2,500 distinct CDR3 sequences, 70% to 90% of which appear only once. On this clonotype itself: Its antigen remains unknown.

This material consisted of T cells from blood (PBMCs), unsorted or a sorted subset (not recorded which), taken before or after yellow fever vaccination (not recorded which). The origin of this receptor is a female donor who received the yellow fever vaccine.

The CDR3 loop reads CSLLGSDHQETQYF. In DNA, the CDR3 is TGCAGCTTGTTGGGTTCGGACCACCAAGAGACCCAGTACTTC. The rearrangement links TRBV29-1 to TRBJ2-5; unclear D gene. The CDR3 consists of 14 residues. CDR1 is SQVTM and CDR2 is ANQGSEA in the germline V gene. V was pared by 8 bases and J by 0 bases, with 16 bases between. The complete variable domain, with remaining parts taken from reference TRBV29-1 and TRBJ2-5, reads SAVISQKPSRDICQRGTSLTIQCQVDSQVTMMFWYRQQPGQSLTLIATANQGSEATYESGFVIDKFPISRPNLTFSTLTVSNMSPEDSSIYLCSLLGSDHQETQYFGPGTRLLVL.